This section outlines one T cell receptor (beta chain) sequence together with its context. Its antigen is unknown. The data stem from a study of early T cells in non-severe SARS-CoV-2 infection. Study at large: RNA in bulk from unsorted whole blood was sequenced, and chains were unpaired.

The library protocol tagged individual cDNA molecules with unique molecular identifiers. TCRdb redid the calling of the 5' RACE reads with MiXCR, one entry per CDR3 protein. The repertoire holds about 64,000 distinct CDR3 sequences, with around 12% as singletons. J lost 10 bases, V lost 4 bases, and 7 bases had no gene match. Germline-derived CDR1 and CDR2 are SGDLS and YYNGEE. The CDR3 contains 14 residues. Study outcomes and limitations: Clonotype matching in VDJdb favored anti-spike CD8 responses and did not capture private and CD4 specificities.

This sequence originates from an adult who was a healthcare worker with PCR-confirmed SARS-CoV-2 infection or an uninfected control (not recorded which). The sample was whole blood, taken at baseline. J is TRBJ1-6 and V is TRBV9, with 8 bases lining up with TRBD1. The CDR3 nucleotides read TGTGCCAGCAGCACCGACAGGGGATTGTCACCCCTCCACTTT. Its translation: CASSTDRGLSPLHF.